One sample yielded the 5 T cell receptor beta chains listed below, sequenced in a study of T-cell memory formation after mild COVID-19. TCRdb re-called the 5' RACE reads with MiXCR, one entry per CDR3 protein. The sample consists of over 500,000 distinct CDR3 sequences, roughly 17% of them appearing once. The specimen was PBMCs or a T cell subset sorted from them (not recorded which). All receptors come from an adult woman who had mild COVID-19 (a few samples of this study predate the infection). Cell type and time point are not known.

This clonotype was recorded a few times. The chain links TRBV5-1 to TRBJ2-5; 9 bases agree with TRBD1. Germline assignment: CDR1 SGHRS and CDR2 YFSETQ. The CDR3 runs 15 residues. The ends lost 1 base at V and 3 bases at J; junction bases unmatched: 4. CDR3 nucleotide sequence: TGCGCCAGCAGCTTGAGAAGGGACAGGGAAGAGACCCAGTACTTC. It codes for CASSLRRDREETQYF. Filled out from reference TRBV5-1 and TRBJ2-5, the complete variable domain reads KAGVTQTPRYLIKTRGQQVTLSCSPISGHRSVSWYQQTPGQGLQFLFEYFSETQRNKGNFPGRFSGRQFSNSRSEMNVSTLELGDSALYLCASSLRRDREETQYFGPGTRLLVL.

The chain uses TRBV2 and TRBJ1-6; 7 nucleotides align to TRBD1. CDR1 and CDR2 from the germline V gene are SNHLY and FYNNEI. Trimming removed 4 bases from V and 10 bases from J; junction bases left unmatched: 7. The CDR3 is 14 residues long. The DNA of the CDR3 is TGTGCCAGCAGTGCCCGACAGGGCAGATCACCCCTCCACTTT. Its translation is CASSARQGRSPLHF.

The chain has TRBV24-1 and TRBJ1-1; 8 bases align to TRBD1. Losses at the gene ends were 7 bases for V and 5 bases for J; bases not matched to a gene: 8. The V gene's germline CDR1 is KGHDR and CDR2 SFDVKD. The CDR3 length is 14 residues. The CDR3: CATRTGTGGTEAFF. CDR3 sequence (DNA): TGTGCCACCAGGACCGGGACAGGAGGGACTGAAGCTTTCTTT.

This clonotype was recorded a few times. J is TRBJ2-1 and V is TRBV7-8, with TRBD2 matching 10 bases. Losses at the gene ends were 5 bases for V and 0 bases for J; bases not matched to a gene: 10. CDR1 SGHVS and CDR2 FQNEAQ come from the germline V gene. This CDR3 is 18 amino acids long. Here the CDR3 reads CASSLRLAGDRSYNEQFF. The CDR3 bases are TGTGCCAGCAGCCTACGACTAGCGGGTGACCGCTCCTACAATGAGCAGTTCTTC.

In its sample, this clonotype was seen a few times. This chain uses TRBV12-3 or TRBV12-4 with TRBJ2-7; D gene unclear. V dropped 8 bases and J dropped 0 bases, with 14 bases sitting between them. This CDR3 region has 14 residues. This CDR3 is CASGSISYSYEQYF. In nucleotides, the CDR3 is TGTGCCAGCGGGTCAATATCCTACTCCTACGAGCAGTACTTC.